Reported below is one T cell receptor (beta chain). The germline gives CDR1 SGHVS, CDR2 FNYEAQ. The trim removed 0 bases at V and 6 bases at J, leaving 12 bases unmatched. The CDR3 totals 20 residues. From the RT-PCR reads, TCRdb called clonotypes with MiXCR, one entry per CDR3 protein. The sample has 400,000 to 500,000 distinct CDR3 sequences; 16% are singletons. These data belong to a study of patients and donors after allogeneic stem cell transplantation. What was sequenced was blood, either unsorted or a sorted T cell fraction (not recorded which). This clonotype originated in a human donor who was either an allogeneic HSCT recipient or a stem cell or donor lymphocyte infusion donor (not recorded which). It is not recorded whose cells these are; they may come from a transplant donor. The chain has TRBV7-6 and TRBJ2-6; 12 nucleotides line up with TRBD1. CDR3 in DNA: TGTGCCAGCAGCTTAGCCCCCAAAGGGACAGGGGGCGGGGAGGCCAACGTCCTGACTTTC. Protein: CASSLAPKGTGGGEANVLTF.